This TCR beta chain is from a study of Ad26.COV2.S vaccination and SARS-CoV-2 variants. This clone was observed many times. V dropped 3 bases and J dropped 6 bases, with 14 bases sitting between them. CDR1 is MNHEY, CDR2 SVGEGT, per germline. CDR3 length: 15 residues. The treatment denotes: around 19 received Ad26.COV2.S at low or high dose, single or two shots; roughly five received placebo; per-sample allocation not given. Sampling took place 63 days after the first vaccine or placebo injection. Repertoires were generated with immunoSEQ multiplex PCR, while TCRdb's copy carries only in-frame clones and drops some. The sample records some 410,000 clones, over 80% being singletons.

The material was peripheral blood, obtained in a trial of Ad26.COV2.S vaccine versus placebo. The chain uses TRBV6-2 or TRBV6-3 and TRBJ2-2; D may be TRBD2 (5 bases). The TCR was taken from a person aged 18 to 65 who received the Ad26.COV2.S COVID-19 vaccine or a placebo. CDR3 protein: CASSYDRGGSGELFF. Here the CDR3 DNA reads TGTGCCAGCAGTTATGACCGTGGAGGTTCCGGGGAGCTGTTTTTT.